Sequencing of this T cell receptor beta chain was carried out in a study of OX40 agonist ivuxolimab in advanced cancers. Study-wide background: A mean age of approximately 64 years, range about 23 to 80, was recorded, and approximately 79% were male.

On this clone: As yet, its antigen is unknown.

General study findings and limits: On average, a greater number of expanded clones characterised CD8+ T cells relative to CD4+. Relatively little clonal expansion, among the lowest observed, appeared in partial responders at 0.1-3.0 mg/kg. At doses 0.1 to 3.0 mg/kg, CD4+ and CD8+ clones expanded.

Data came from immunoSEQ multiplex PCR; TCRdb stores just in-frame clones and leaves some out. This repertoire shows more than 20,000 clones, around four fifths found once; its top ten account for about 35%. This CDR3 has 14 amino acids. Deletions cut 1 base from V and 9 bases from J, with 13 bases between. Looked up from germline, CDR1 is SEHNR and CDR2 is FQNEAQ (reference sequence). Material: CD4+ or CD8+ T cells sorted from blood, obtained in a trial of the OX40 agonist ivuxolimab. This receptor was taken from an adult with an advanced solid tumor such as melanoma, head and neck, liver or kidney cancer. The chain carries TRBV7-9 and TRBJ1-5, with D unclear. CDR3 sequence reads: CASSLDEPPSPQHF. The CDR3 coding sequence is TGTGCCAGCAGCTTAGACGAACCCCCCTCGCCCCAGCATTTT.